The T cell receptor beta chain under discussion was sequenced for a study of T cells after yellow fever vaccination. Germline CDR1 and CDR2: SGHDT and YYEEEE. This CDR3 has 14 amino acids. Between the trimmed V and J ends, which lost 4 bases and 0 bases, there was a span of 11 bases. TCRdb itself ran the 5' RACE reads through MiXCR, one entry per CDR3 protein. This sample has roughly 27,000 distinct CDR3 sequences, with under 6% found just once. This clonotype was counted ten times or more. The rearrangement uses TRBV5-6 and TRBJ2-7; the D gene could be TRBD1 or TRBD2 (6 bases each). This TCR derives from a man aged 25 to 45 who received the YFV17D yellow fever vaccine. The input for sequencing was CD8+ T cells sorted from PBMCs, taken 10 days after the yellow fever booster vaccination. CDR3 bases: TGTGCCAGCAGCGATGGAGGGGGCTCCTACGAGCAGTACTTC. Translation gives CASSDGGGSYEQYF.